These T cell receptor beta chains were read from a single sample in a study of cytomegalovirus exposure and HLA in healthy donors. TCRdb's table, derived via immunoSEQ multiplex PCR, lists solely in-frame clones and lacks some. Recorded for this sample: 31,000 or so clones. Sequenced sample: PBMCs. These receptors originate from a female donor in good health and CMV-seronegative. The CDR3 runs from the conserved cysteine through the conserved F or W. A D gene is named only where the DNA matches it firmly. Not every row has a clone size; where given, it reads once, few, many or a size class.

TRBJ2-7 | TRBD1 | TRBV7-9 | NA | CASSLSRGQGSREQYF | TGTGCCAGCAGCTTAAGTAGGGGACAGGGGAGTCGCGAGCAGTACTTC
TRBJ2-5 | NA | TRBV6-5 | NA | CASRPTDLQETQYF | TGTGCCAGCAGGCCAACAGACCTCCAAGAGACCCAGTACTTC
TRBJ2-5 | TRBD2 | TRBV2 | NA | CASRSAGEETQYF | TGTGCCAGCAGGTCAGCGGGGGAAGAGACCCAGTACTTC
TRBJ2-7 | NA | TRBV5-1 | NA | CASSPVGLGPYEQYF | TGCGCCAGCAGCCCGGTCGGCCTGGGGCCCTACGAGCAGTACTTC
TRBJ1-3 | TRBD1 | TRBV4-2 | NA | CASSQLQGGGNTIYF | TGTGCCAGCAGCCAACTACAGGGGGGGGGAAACACCATATATTTT
TRBJ2-2 | NA | TRBV7-3 | NA | CASSLNGGGQNTGELFF | TGTGCCAGCAGCTTAAATGGGGGGGGCCAGAACACCGGGGAGCTGTTTTTT
TRBJ2-5 | NA | TRBV28 | NA | CASSLEETQYF | TGTGCCAGCAGTTTAGAGGAGACCCAGTACTTC
TRBJ2-3 | NA | TRBV19 | medium-sized | CASSWTSTDTQYF | TGTGCCAGTAGTTGGACTAGCACAGATACGCAGTATTTT
TRBJ1-2 | NA | TRBV27 | NA | CASSMGQNYGYTF | TGTGCCAGCAGTATGGGACAAAACTATGGCTACACCTTC
TRBJ1-2 | NA | TRBV9 | NA | CASSARAYGYTF | TGTGCCAGCAGCGCCAGGGCCTATGGCTACACCTTC
TRBJ2-1 | NA | TRBV7-2 | NA | CASSPAGLGGGNEQFF | TGTGCCAGCAGCCCGGCGGGATTGGGGGGAGGCAATGAGCAGTTCTTC
TRBJ1-1 | NA | TRBV11-2 | NA | CASSLWADTEAFF | TGTGCCAGCAGCTTATGGGCCGACACTGAAGCTTTCTTT
TRBJ1-4 | NA | TRBV5-1 | NA | CASSSRPQADEKLFF | TGCGCCAGCAGCTCCAGGCCCCAAGCGGATGAAAAACTGTTTTTT
TRBJ2-2 | TRBD2 | TRBV9 | NA | CASSGGLVGTGELFF | TGTGCCAGCAGCGGGGGACTAGTCGGGACCGGGGAGCTGTTTTTT
TRBJ1-1 | TRBD1 | TRBV6-5 | NA | CASSRDRKNTEAFF | TGTGCCAGCAGTCGGGACAGAAAGAACACTGAAGCTTTCTTT
TRBJ2-3 | NA | TRBV10-3 | NA | CAISEATSPSTDTQYF | TGTGCCATCAGTGAGGCAACTAGCCCTAGCACAGATACGCAGTATTTT
TRBJ2-1 | TRBD2 | TRBV4-3 | NA | CASSQDRGGANEQFF | TGCGCCAGCAGCCAAGATCGGGGGGGGGCTAATGAGCAGTTCTTC
TRBJ1-4 | NA | TRBV7-9 | NA | CASSSMTGLNEKLFF | TGTGCCAGCAGCTCAATGACAGGATTAAATGAAAAACTGTTTTTT
TRBJ1-5 | NA | TRBV6-1 | NA | CASMEGNNQPQHF | TGTGCCAGCATGGAGGGAAACAATCAGCCCCAGCATTTT
TRBJ1-2 | NA | TRBV19 | NA | CASSITTTVYGYTF | TGTGCCAGTAGTATTACAACAACCGTCTATGGCTACACCTTC
TRBJ2-2 | TRBD1 | TRBV9 | NA | CASSGPRTGGDTGELFF | TGTGCCAGCAGCGGCCCACGGACAGGGGGCGACACCGGGGAGCTGTTTTTT
TRBJ2-7 | TRBD2 | TRBV5-1 | NA | CASSFTSAHSAYEQYF | TGCGCCAGCAGCTTCACTAGCGCCCACTCCGCCTACGAGCAGTACTTC
TRBJ2-3 | NA | TRBV9 | NA | CASSAQSHRVLQYF | TGTGCCAGCAGCGCCCAATCCCACAGGGTTCTTCAGTATTTT